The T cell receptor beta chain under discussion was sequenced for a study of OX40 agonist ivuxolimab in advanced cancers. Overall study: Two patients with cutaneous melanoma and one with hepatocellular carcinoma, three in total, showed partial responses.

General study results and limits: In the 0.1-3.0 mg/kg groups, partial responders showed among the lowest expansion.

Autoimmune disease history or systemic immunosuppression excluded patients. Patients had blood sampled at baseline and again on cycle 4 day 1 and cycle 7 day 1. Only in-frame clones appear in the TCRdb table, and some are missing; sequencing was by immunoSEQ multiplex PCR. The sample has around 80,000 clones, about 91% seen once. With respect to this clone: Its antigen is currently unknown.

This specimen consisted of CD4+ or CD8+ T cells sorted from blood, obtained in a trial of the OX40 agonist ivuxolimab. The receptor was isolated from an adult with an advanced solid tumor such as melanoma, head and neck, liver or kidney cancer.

In DNA form, the CDR3 reads TGCGCCAGCAGTTCCAGGCCTATGAACACTGAAGCTTTCTTT. This translates into CASSSRPMNTEAFF. The rearrangement joins TRBV5-1 to TRBJ1-1; D uncertain. The CDR3 length is 14 residues. Per germline, CDR1 SGHRS and CDR2 YFSETQ. V lost 5 bases and J lost 0, with 11 bases in between.